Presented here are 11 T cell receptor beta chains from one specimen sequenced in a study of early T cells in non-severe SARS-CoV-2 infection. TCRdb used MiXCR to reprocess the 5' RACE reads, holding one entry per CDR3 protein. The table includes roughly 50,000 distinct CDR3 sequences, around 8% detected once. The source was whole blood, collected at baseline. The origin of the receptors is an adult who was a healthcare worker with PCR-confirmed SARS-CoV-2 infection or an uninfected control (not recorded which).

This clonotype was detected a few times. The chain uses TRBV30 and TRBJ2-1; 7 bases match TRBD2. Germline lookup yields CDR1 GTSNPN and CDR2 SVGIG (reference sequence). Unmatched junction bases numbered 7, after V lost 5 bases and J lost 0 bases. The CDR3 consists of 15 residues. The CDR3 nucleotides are TGTGCCTGGGGACGGGGCGGGAGCTCCTACAATGAGCAGTTCTTC. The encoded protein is CAWGRGGSSYNEQFF.

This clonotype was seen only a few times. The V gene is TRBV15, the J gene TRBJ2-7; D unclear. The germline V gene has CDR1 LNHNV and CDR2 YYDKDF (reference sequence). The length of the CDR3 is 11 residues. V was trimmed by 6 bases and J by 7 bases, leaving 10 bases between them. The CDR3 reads CATSSFTEQYF. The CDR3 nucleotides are TGTGCCACCAGTTCTTTCACAGAGCAGTACTTC.

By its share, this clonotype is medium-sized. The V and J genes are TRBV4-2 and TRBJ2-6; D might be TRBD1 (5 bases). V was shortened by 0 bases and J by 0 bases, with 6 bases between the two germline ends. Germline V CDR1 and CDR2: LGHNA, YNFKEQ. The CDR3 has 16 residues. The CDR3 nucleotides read TGTGCCAGCAGCCAAGATCAGGGCTCTGGGGCCAACGTCCTGACTTTC. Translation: CASSQDQGSGANVLTF.

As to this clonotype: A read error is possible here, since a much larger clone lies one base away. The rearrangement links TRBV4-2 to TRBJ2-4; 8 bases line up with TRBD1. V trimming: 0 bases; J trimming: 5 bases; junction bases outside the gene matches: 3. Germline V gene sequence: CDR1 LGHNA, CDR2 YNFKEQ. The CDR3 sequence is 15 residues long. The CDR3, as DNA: TGTGCCAGCAGCCAAGAGACAGGGGCCGAAAACATTCAGTACTTC. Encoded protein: CASSQETGAENIQYF.

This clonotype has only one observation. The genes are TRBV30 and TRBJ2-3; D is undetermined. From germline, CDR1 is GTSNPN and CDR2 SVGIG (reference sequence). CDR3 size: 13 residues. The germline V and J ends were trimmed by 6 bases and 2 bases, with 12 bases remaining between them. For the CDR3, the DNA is TGTGCCTGCAACCCGAAAAACACAGATACGCAGTATTTT. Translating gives CACNPKNTDTQYF.

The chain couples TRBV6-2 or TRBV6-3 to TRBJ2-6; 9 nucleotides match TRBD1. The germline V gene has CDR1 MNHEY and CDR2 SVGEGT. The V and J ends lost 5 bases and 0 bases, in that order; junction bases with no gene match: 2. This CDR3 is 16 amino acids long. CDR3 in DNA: TGTGCCAGCAGTCAGGGACAGGGCTCTGGGGCCAACGTCCTGACTTTC. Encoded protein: CASSQGQGSGANVLTF.

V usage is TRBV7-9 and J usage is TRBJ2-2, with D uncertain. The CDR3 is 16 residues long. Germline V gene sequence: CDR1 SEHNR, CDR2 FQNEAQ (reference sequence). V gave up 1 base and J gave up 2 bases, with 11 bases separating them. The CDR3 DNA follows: TGTGCCAGCAGCTTAGTTAAAACTACCAACACCGGGGAGCTGTTTTTT. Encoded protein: CASSLVKTTNTGELFF.

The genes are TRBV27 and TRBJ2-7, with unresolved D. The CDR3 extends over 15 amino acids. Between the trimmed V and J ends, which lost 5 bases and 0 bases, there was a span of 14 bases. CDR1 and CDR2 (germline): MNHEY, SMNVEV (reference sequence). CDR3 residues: CASSPGSGYSYEQYF. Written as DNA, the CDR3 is TGTGCCAGCAGTCCCGGCTCAGGATACTCCTACGAGCAGTACTTC.

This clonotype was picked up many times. CDR3 protein: CARGGEIVAKNIQYF. The CDR3 bases are TGTGCCAGGGGAGGGGAAATAGTAGCCAAAAACATTCAGTACTTC. The chain employs TRBV9 and TRBJ2-4, with 7 bases matching TRBD2. V was pared by 8 bases and J by 0 bases, with 8 bases of the junction left unmatched. Germline V CDR1 and CDR2: SGDLS, YYNGEE. The CDR3 runs 15 residues.

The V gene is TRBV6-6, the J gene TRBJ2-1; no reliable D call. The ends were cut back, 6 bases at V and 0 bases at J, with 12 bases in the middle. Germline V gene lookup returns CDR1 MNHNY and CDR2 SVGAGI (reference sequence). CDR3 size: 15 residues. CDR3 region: CASRKDTRSYNEQFF. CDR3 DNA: TGTGCCAGCAGAAAAGACACCCGCTCCTACAATGAGCAGTTCTTC.

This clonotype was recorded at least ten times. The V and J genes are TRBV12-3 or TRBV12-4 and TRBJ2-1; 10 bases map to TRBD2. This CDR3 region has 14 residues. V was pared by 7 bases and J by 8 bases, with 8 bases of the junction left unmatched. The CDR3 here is CASTRAGGVDEQFF. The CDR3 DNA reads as TGTGCCAGCACAAGAGCGGGAGGGGTTGATGAGCAGTTCTTC.